The rows below give T cell receptor beta chains drawn from one sample of a study of OX40 agonist ivuxolimab in advanced cancers. TCRdb keeps only in-frame clones here, not all; method: immunoSEQ multiplex PCR. The sample has 98,000 or so clones, about 88% seen once. The material sequenced was CD4+ or CD8+ T cells sorted from blood, taken in a trial of the OX40 agonist ivuxolimab. The receptors shown here come from an adult with an advanced solid tumor such as melanoma, head and neck, liver or kidney cancer. Each CDR3 is given with its conserved first and last residue. Each record gives: CDR3 protein, CDR3 DNA, D gene, J gene, clone size, V gene. A D gene is named only where the DNA matches it firmly. Only some rows state a clone size, as once, few, many or a class for expanded clones.

cdr3_aa: CASRGLEAGGPWYF; cdr3_nt: TGTGCCAGCAGGGGCTTGGAAGCGGGGGGGCCATGGTATTTT; d_call: TRBD2; j_call: TRBJ2-3; clone_size: few; v_call: TRBV6-4
cdr3_aa: CASAGTSGYNEQFF; cdr3_nt: TGTGCCAGCGCCGGGACTAGCGGCTACAATGAGCAGTTCTTC; d_call: TRBD2; j_call: TRBJ2-1; clone_size: -; v_call: TRBV18
cdr3_aa: CASSPPQAGEYGYTF; cdr3_nt: TGTGCCAGCTCACCACCCCAGGCAGGGGAGTATGGCTACACCTTC; d_call: -; j_call: TRBJ1-2; clone_size: -; v_call: TRBV18
cdr3_aa: CASSLGLGQGSSYNSPLHF; cdr3_nt: TGTGCCAGCAGCTTAGGTTTGGGACAAGGGAGCTCCTATAATTCACCCCTCCACTTT; d_call: -; j_call: TRBJ1-6; clone_size: few; v_call: TRBV11-2
cdr3_aa: CASSYPTGRNTEAFF; cdr3_nt: TGTGCCAGCAGTTACCCGACAGGGAGGAACACTGAAGCTTTCTTT; d_call: TRBD1; j_call: TRBJ1-1; clone_size: -; v_call: TRBV6-6
cdr3_aa: CASSRPGGTQYF; cdr3_nt: TGTGCCAGCAGCCGCCCAGGGGGGACCCAGTACTTC; d_call: TRBD1; j_call: TRBJ2-5; clone_size: medium-sized; v_call: TRBV7-3
cdr3_aa: CASNTPLGGSNEKLFF; cdr3_nt: TGTGCCAGCAATACCCCCTTAGGGGGCAGTAATGAAAAACTGTTTTTT; d_call: TRBD1; j_call: TRBJ1-4; clone_size: -; v_call: TRBV28
cdr3_aa: CATRRDRGGQETQYF; cdr3_nt: TGTGCCACCAGAAGGGACCGCGGGGGGCAAGAGACCCAGTACTTC; d_call: TRBD2; j_call: TRBJ2-5; clone_size: few; v_call: TRBV15
cdr3_aa: CASMGTSGRSGFEQYF; cdr3_nt: TGTGCCAGCATGGGGACTAGCGGGAGGTCGGGGTTTGAGCAGTACTTC; d_call: TRBD2; j_call: TRBJ2-7; clone_size: -; v_call: TRBV28
cdr3_aa: CAWSVRVGYTF; cdr3_nt: TGTGCCTGGAGTGTAAGGGTTGGCTACACCTTC; d_call: -; j_call: TRBJ1-2; clone_size: -; v_call: TRBV30
cdr3_aa: CASSPTPGKETQYF; cdr3_nt: TGTGCCAGCTCACCCACTCCAGGGAAAGAGACCCAGTACTTC; d_call: -; j_call: TRBJ2-5; clone_size: -; v_call: TRBV18
cdr3_aa: CASSPRAGQPQHF; cdr3_nt: TGTGCCAGCAGCCCCCGCGCGGGTCAGCCCCAGCATTTT; d_call: -; j_call: TRBJ1-5; clone_size: -; v_call: TRBV7-2
cdr3_aa: CASSPFRLAKNIQYF; cdr3_nt: TGTGCCAGCTCCCCCTTTAGGTTAGCCAAAAACATTCAGTACTTC; d_call: -; j_call: TRBJ2-4; clone_size: -; v_call: TRBV18
cdr3_aa: CASSSTGASTEAFF; cdr3_nt: TGTGCCAGCAGCTCGACAGGGGCCAGCACTGAAGCTTTCTTT; d_call: TRBD1; j_call: TRBJ1-1; clone_size: -; v_call: TRBV7-3
cdr3_aa: CASSLSGTYNEQFF; cdr3_nt: TGTGCCAGCAGTCTTAGCGGGACTTACAATGAGCAGTTCTTC; d_call: TRBD2; j_call: TRBJ2-1; clone_size: -; v_call: TRBV6-1
cdr3_aa: CASSPSPSRSNQPQHF; cdr3_nt: TGTGCCAGCAGCCCCTCCCCCTCGAGGAGCAATCAGCCCCAGCATTTT; d_call: -; j_call: TRBJ1-5; clone_size: -; v_call: TRBV7-3